These T cell receptor beta chains were read from a single sample in a study of immune evolution from preneoplasia to lung adenocarcinoma. Measured with immunoSEQ multiplex PCR; TCRdb has only the in-frame clones, and not every one. The sample consists of about 11,000 clones, 65% to 80% of them appearing once. The sequenced sample consisted of FFPE normal lung tissue adjacent to the tumor. The receptors derive from a person between 60 and 69 years old with lung adenocarcinoma. Some clones in this sample may be carry-over from other donors' samples. The CDR3 runs from the conserved cysteine through the conserved F or W. The D gene is left open where the match is weak. A clone size is listed for some rows: how often the clone was seen (once, few, many), or a class if it is expanded.

>-|TRBD1|TRBJ2-1|TRBV12-5
TGTGCTAGTGGTTTGGTACGGACAGGGGGCAATGAGCAGTTCTTC
CASGLVRTGGNEQFF
>-|-|TRBJ2-7|TRBV28
TGTGCCAGCAGTCTAGGACACCGCTCCTACGAGCAGTACTTC
CASSLGHRSYEQYF
>-|-|TRBJ1-5|TRBV6-6
TGTGCCAGCACCCCCGGGGGGGACCAGCCCCAGCATTTT
CASTPGGDQPQHF
>-|TRBD1|TRBJ1-3|TRBV4-2
TGTGCCAGCAGCCAAGAGGACAGGGCTGGAAACACCATATATTTT
CASSQEDRAGNTIYF
>-|-|TRBJ2-1|TRBV27
TGTGCCAGCACCTCATTGGGCTTCACGGGAGCCTACAATGAGCAGTTCTTC
CASTSLGFTGAYNEQFF
>once|-|TRBJ2-7|TRBV11-2
TGTGCCAGCAGCTTAGCGCACAGGGCGTCCCACGAGCAGTACTTC
CASSLAHRASHEQYF
>few|TRBD1|TRBJ1-3|TRBV11-2
TGTGCCAGCAGCCCCCGGACAGGGTCGGTTGGAAACACCATATATTTT
CASSPRTGSVGNTIYF
>-|-|TRBJ2-4|TRBV2
TGTGCCTCCCGGGCGGAGGGTATTCAGTACTTC
CASRAEGIQYF
>once|TRBD1|TRBJ1-1|TRBV28
TGTGCCAGCAGTTGGGTAGTGGGACAGGGGAAGAACACTGAAGCTTTCTTT
CASSWVVGQGKNTEAFF
>-|TRBD1|TRBJ2-2|TRBV5-1
TGCGCCAGCAGAATGGGGACAGGGGGAGCCGGGGAGCTGTTTTTT
CASRMGTGGAGELFF
>-|-|TRBJ1-1|TRBV29-1
TGCAGCGTTGAGGGTCTCCATGAAGCTTTCTTT
CSVEGLHEAFF
>-|-|TRBJ2-5|TRBV29-1
TGCAGCATCTGCCTTCCCGCACAAGAGACCCAGTACTTC
CSICLPAQETQYF
>-|TRBD1|TRBJ1-5|TRBV6-1
TGTGCCAGCAGTTTCGGGACAGACAATCAGCCCCAGCATTTT
CASSFGTDNQPQHF
>-|-|TRBJ2-2|TRBV5-6
TGTGCCAGCAGCCCTACGCGGAACACCGGGGAGCTGTTTTTT
CASSPTRNTGELFF
>-|-|TRBJ2-3|TRBV25-1
TGTGCCAGCAGTGAGGTTGGGGCCAGGGATACGCAGTATTTT
CASSEVGARDTQYF
>-|TRBD2|TRBJ2-6|TRBV11-2
TGTGCCAGCAGCTTAACTAGCGGGAAATCTGGGGCCAACGTCCTGACTTTC
CASSLTSGKSGANVLTF
>once|-|TRBJ2-7|TRBV27
TGTGCCAGCAGTTCCTCGTCTCGGGGCAGGGTTTCTGAAGAGCAGTACTTC
CASSSSSRGRVSEEQYF
>-|TRBD1|TRBJ1-4|TRBV27
TGTGCCAGCAGCCCACCGAGGGGGACAGGGGGCGATGAAAAACTGTTTTTT
CASSPPRGTGGDEKLFF